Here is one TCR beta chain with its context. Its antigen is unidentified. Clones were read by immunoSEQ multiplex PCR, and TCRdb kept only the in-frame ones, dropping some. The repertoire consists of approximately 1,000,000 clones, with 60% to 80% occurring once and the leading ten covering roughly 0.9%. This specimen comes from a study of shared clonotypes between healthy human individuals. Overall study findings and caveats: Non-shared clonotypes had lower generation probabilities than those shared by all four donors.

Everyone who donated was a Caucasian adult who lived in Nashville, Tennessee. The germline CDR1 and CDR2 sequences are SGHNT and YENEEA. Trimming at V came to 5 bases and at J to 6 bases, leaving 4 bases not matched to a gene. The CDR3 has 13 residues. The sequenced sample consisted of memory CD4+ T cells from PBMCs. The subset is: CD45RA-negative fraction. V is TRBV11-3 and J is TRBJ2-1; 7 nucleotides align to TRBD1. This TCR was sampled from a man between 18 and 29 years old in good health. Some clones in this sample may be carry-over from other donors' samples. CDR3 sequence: CASSPDRLNEQFF. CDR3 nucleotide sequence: TGTGCCAGCAGCCCGGACAGGCTCAATGAGCAGTTCTTC.